This TCR beta chain derives from a study of cytomegalovirus exposure and HLA in healthy donors. Notes on the study in general: Later, an analysis found that TCR clusters from the first cohort tended to co-occur in the roughly 110 validation repertoires. Most TCR sequences were seen very rarely across donors, but some public TCRs occurred in many. 150 or so TCR beta chains were listed as cytomegalovirus-associated. As confirmed in vitro, a few CMV-associated chains were specific for CMV antigens.

TCRdb's copy holds only in-frame clones and misses some; the assay was immunoSEQ multiplex PCR. In the table there are some 210,000 clones, around 87% of which are singletons. In the case of this clone: Antigen: not known.

The ends lost 8 bases at V and 3 bases at J; junction bases unmatched: 4. The CDR3 is made up of 14 amino acids. CDR1 KGHSH and CDR2 LQKENI come from the germline V gene. The specimen sequenced was PBMCs. The clonotype comes from a woman aged 18-29 years in good health and CMV-seropositive. The V call is TRBV18, the J call TRBJ2-1; TRBD1 matches 10 bases. CDR3 residues: CASTRTGGYNEQFF. The CDR3 DNA sequence: TGTGCCAGCACTCGGACAGGGGGCTACAATGAGCAGTTCTTC.